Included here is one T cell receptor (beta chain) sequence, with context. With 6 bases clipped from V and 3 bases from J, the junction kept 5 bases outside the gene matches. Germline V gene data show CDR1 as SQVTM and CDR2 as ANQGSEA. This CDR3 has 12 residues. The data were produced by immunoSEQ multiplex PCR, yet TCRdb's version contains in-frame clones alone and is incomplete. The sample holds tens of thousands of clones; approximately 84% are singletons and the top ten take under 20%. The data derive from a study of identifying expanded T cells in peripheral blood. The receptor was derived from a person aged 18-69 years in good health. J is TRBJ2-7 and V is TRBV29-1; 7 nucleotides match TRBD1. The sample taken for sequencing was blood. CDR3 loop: CSVGQEDYEQYF. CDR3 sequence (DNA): TGCAGCGTCGGACAGGAGGACTACGAGCAGTACTTC.